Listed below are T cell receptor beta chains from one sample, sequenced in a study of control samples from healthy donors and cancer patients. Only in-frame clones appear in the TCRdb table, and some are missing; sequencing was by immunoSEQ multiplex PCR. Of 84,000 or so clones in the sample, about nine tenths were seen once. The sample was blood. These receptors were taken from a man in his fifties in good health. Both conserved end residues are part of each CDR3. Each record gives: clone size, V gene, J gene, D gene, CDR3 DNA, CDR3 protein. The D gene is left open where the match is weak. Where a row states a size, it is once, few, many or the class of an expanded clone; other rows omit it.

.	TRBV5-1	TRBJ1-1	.	TGCGCCAGCAGCTTGGATATGGCGATGAACACTGAAGCTTTCTTT	CASSLDMAMNTEAFF
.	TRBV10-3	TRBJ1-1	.	TGTGCCATCAGTGCCGCGGCAGGGAGCGCTGAAGCTTTCTTT	CAISAAAGSAEAFF
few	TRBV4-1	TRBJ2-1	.	TGCGCCAGCAGCCAGTCAGGAGCTGAGCAGTTCTTC	CASSQSGAEQFF
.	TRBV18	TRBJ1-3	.	TGTGCCAGCTCACCGCTGGGGGCAAAAGGAAACACCATATATTTT	CASSPLGAKGNTIYF
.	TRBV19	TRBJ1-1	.	TGTGCCAGTAGTATGAGGGTGGACGCGAACACTGAAGCTTTCTTT	CASSMRVDANTEAFF
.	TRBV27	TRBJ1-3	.	TGTGCCAGCAGTCTTTACCCAGGCTCTGGAAACACCATATATTTT	CASSLYPGSGNTIYF
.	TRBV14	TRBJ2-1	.	TGTGCCAGCAGCCAAGAACTCGGCGGCAATGAGCAGTTCTTC	CASSQELGGNEQFF
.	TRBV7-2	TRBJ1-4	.	TGTGCCAGCAGCTTAGCCGGGAAGGAAAAACTGTTTTTT	CASSLAGKEKLFF
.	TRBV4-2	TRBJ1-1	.	TGTGCCAGCAGCCAAGCCGGGGGGGGCGCTGAAGCTTTCTTT	CASSQAGGGAEAFF
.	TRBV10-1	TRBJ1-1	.	TGCGCCAGCAGCCCCCCGGGGGCTGAAGCTTTCTTT	CASSPPGAEAFF
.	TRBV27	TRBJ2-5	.	TGTGCCAGCAGTTTATCGTACCCCGGGACCGGAGAAGAGACCCAGTACTTC	CASSLSYPGTGEETQYF
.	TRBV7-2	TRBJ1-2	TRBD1	TGTGCCAGCAGCTCTCGGACAGGGGGCAGTTATGGCTACACCTTC	CASSSRTGGSYGYTF
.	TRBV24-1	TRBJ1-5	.	TGTGCCACCCGGGACAACAATAGCAATCAGCCCCAGCATTTT	CATRDNNSNQPQHF
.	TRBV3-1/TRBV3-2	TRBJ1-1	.	TGTGCCAGCAGCCAAGAGCGGAACACTGAAGCTTTCTTT	CASSQERNTEAFF
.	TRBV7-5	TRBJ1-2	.	TGTGCCAGAAGCGGGGGGGGCGGCTACACCTTC	CARSGGGGYTF
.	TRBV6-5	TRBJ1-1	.	TGTGCCAGCAGTTACCGCATGCGGTTTGAAGCTTTCTTT	CASSYRMRFEAFF
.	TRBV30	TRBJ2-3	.	TGTGCCTGGACTTCAACAGATACGCAGTATTTT	CAWTSTDTQYF
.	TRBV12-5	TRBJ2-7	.	TGTGCTAGTGGTTTAGGGCCGGGGAGTAACGAGCAGTACTTC	CASGLGPGSNEQYF
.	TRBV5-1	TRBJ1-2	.	TGCGCCAGCAGCTTGGACGGGAGCTATGGCTACACCTTC	CASSLDGSYGYTF
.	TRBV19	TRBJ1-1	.	TGTGCCAGTAGTATGGGCGGCTCCAAAACGGCTGAAGCTTTCTTT	CASSMGGSKTAEAFF
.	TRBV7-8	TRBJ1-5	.	TGTGCCAGCAGCCCCGATAACAATAGCAATCAGCCCCAGCATTTT	CASSPDNNSNQPQHF
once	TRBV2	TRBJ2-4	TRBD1	TGTGCCAGCTCTCAGGGACAGGTCAAAAACATTCAGTACTTC	CASSQGQVKNIQYF
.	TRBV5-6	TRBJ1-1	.	TGTGCCAGCAGCTTGGGCTCCAGGGGCACTGAAGCTTTCTTT	CASSLGSRGTEAFF
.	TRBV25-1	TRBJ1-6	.	TGTGCCAGCAGCCCAGACCCTTATAATTCACCCCTCCACTTT	CASSPDPYNSPLHF
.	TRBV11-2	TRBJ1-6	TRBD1	TGTGCCAGCAGCTTGACAGGGTTTTCACCCCTCCACTTT	CASSLTGFSPLHF
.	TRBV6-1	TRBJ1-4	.	TGTGCCAGCAGTGAAGGGCAGGGTTCTGAAAAACTGTTTTTT	CASSEGQGSEKLFF
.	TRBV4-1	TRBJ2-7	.	TGCGCCAGCAGCCAAAGAGAGGACCCCCCCTACGAGCAGTACTTC	CASSQREDPPYEQYF
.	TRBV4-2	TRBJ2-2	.	TGTGCCAGCAGCCAAGATAGGGGAAACACCGGGGAGCTGTTTTTT	CASSQDRGNTGELFF
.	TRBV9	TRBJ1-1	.	TGTGCCAGCAGCGCCAGGGTTGGGGGGAACACTGAAGCTTTCTTT	CASSARVGGNTEAFF
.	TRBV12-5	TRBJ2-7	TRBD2	TGTGCTAGTCGGGCGGGGGGGAGCGGATCCTCCTACGAGCAGTACTTC	CASRAGGSGSSYEQYF
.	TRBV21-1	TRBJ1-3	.	TGTGCCAGCTACTCTACAGGTACCCGTCCTGGAAACACCATATATTTT	CASYSTGTRPGNTIYF
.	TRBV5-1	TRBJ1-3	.	TGCGCCAGCAGCTTGGATCCTGGAAACACCATATATTTT	CASSLDPGNTIYF
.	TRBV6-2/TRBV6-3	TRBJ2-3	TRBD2	TGTGCCAGCAACCCCGTGGGGGGGATAGATACGCAGTATTTT	CASNPVGGIDTQYF
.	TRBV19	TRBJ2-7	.	TGTGCCAGTAGTATTGGGTACAGTAGGGACTACGAGCAGTACTTC	CASSIGYSRDYEQYF
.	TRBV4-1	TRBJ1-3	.	TGCGCCAGCAGCCCGGACGCAAACTTTCCTGGAAACACCATATATTTT	CASSPDANFPGNTIYF
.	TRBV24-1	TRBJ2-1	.	TGTGCCACCAGTGATCCTCAGGGGGGCACCTACAATGAGCAGTTCTTC	CATSDPQGGTYNEQFF
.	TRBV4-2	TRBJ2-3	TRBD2	TGTGCCAGCAGGGTAGCGGCTAGCGGGAAGCTTGATACGCAGTATTTT	CASRVAASGKLDTQYF
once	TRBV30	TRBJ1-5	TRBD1	TGTGCCTGGGCCTCGGACAGGCCGAATCAGCCCCAGCATTTT	CAWASDRPNQPQHF
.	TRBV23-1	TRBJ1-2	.	TGCGCCAGCAGTCGAGGGCCAGTTGTTAACTATGGCTACACCTTC	CASSRGPVVNYGYTF
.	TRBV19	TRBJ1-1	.	TGTGCCAGCAGGGATGTAGGGACTGAAGCTTTCTTT	CASRDVGTEAFF
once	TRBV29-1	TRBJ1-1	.	TGCAGCGTTGTACGGCAGATAAACACTGAAGCTTTCTTT	CSVVRQINTEAFF
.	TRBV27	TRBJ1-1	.	TGTGCCAGCAGTCCCTCAGGACTGTTGAACACTGAAGCTTTCTTT	CASSPSGLLNTEAFF
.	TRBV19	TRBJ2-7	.	TGTGCCAGTAGCTTCAGGTCCCTCGGCAGCTCCTACGAGCAGTACTTC	CASSFRSLGSSYEQYF